This entry lists 8 T cell receptor beta chains sequenced from one sample in a study of CD8 T cells in ankylosing spondylitis. Whole-study results and caveats: For ankylosing spondylitis blood, a TCR beta motif of fewer than 10 highly homologous variants appeared characteristic.

MiXCR, applied by TCRdb to the 5' RACE reads, yields one record per CDR3 protein. The sample holds roughly 450,000 distinct CDR3 sequences, 25% to 30% seen once. No antigen is known for these receptors. The specimen sequenced was blood, either unsorted or a sorted T cell fraction (not recorded which). These receptors came from a male donor with ankylosing spondylitis.

The rearrangement links TRBV5-6 to TRBJ2-1; 7 bases align to TRBD1. Germline assignment: CDR1 SGHDT and CDR2 YYEEEE. The trim removed 4 bases at V and 9 bases at J, leaving 13 bases unmatched. The CDR3 contains 15 residues. The CDR3 loop is CASSTRRQGVSEQFF. CDR3 bases: TGTGCCAGCAGCACTCGAAGACAGGGTGTTTCTGAGCAGTTCTTC.

This clonotype occurred a few times. CDR3 DNA: TGCAGTGCTACCCCTAGCGCGTACCAAGAGACCCAGTACTTC. It codes for CSATPSAYQETQYF. The chain employs TRBV20-1 and TRBJ2-5; the D gene is possibly TRBD2 (6 bases). V lost 4 bases, J lost 0 bases, and 12 bases lay in between. This CDR3 has 14 residues. The germline V gene encodes CDR1 DFQATT and CDR2 SNEGSKA (reference sequence).

The rearrangement joins TRBV7-2 to TRBJ2-7, with 11 bases lining up with TRBD2. Germline lookup yields CDR1 SGHTA and CDR2 FQGNSA. This CDR3 comprises 17 residues. The J segment lost 7 bases and the V segment lost 2 bases, leaving 13 bases of the junction unmatched. CDR3 sequence reads: CASSLTSGSPPVREQYF. The CDR3 nucleotides read TGTGCCAGCAGCTTAACTAGCGGGAGTCCCCCGGTAAGGGAGCAGTACTTC.

This chain uses TRBV12-3 or TRBV12-4 with TRBJ2-1; D remains unclear. The CDR3 sequence is 13 residues long. Trimming removed 4 bases from V and 6 bases from J, with 10 bases in between. The CDR3 here is CASSSNLGNEQFF. The CDR3 DNA sequence: TGTGCCAGCAGTTCCAACCTCGGCAATGAGCAGTTCTTC.

The V gene is TRBV30, the J gene TRBJ2-5, with D possibly called TRBD1 or TRBD2 (5 bases each). The V end lost 0 bases, the J end lost 4 bases, and 9 bases lay between the germline ends. This CDR3 spans 13 amino acids. The V gene's germline CDR1 is GTSNPN and CDR2 SVGIG (reference sequence). This CDR3 reads CAWSVPGRETQYF. CDR3 sequence (DNA): TGTGCCTGGAGTGTACCAGGGAGAGAGACCCAGTACTTC. Full variable domain (missing parts from reference TRBV30 and TRBJ2-5): SQTIHQWPATLVQPVGSPLSLECTVEGTSNPNLYWYRQAAGRGLQLLFYSVGIGQISSEVPQNLSASRPQDRQFILSSKKLLLSDSGFYLCAWSVPGRETQYFGPGTRLLVL.

The V and J genes are TRBV10-1 and TRBJ2-3; 11 bases align to TRBD2. Per the germline V gene, CDR1 is WNHNN and CDR2 is SYGVQD (reference sequence). The CDR3 is 18 residues long. Losses at the gene ends were 2 bases for V and 1 base for J; bases not matched to a gene: 8. CDR3: CASSERLAGGLRTDTQYF. The CDR3 bases are TGCGCCAGCAGTGAGAGGCTAGCGGGAGGTCTTCGCACAGATACGCAGTATTTT.

The J gene is TRBJ2-2, the V gene TRBV11-2, with 8 bases aligning to TRBD2. Germline CDR1 reads SGHAT; CDR2 reads FQNNGV. The junction had 6 bases not matched to a gene; V was cut back by 1 base and J by 8 bases. The CDR3 consists of 15 residues. This CDR3 is CASSLAGGPKGELFF. The DNA for the CDR3 is TGTGCCAGCAGCTTAGCGGGAGGGCCGAAAGGGGAGCTGTTTTTT.

This chain links TRBV6-5 with TRBJ2-5; no clear D gene. V was pared by 4 bases and J by 4 bases, with 10 bases between. CDR3 length: 13 amino acids. Germline values: CDR1 MNHEY, CDR2 SVGAGI. In DNA, the CDR3 is TGTGCCAGCAGTTTTACGTGGCGAGAGACCCAGTACTTC. Protein sequence: CASSFTWRETQYF.